This T cell receptor (beta chain) was obtained from a study of cytomegalovirus exposure and HLA in healthy donors (dated by TCRdb to about 2017). In the study overall: According to an earlier analysis of around 600 of the donors, some 170 million T cells yielded roughly 100 million unique TCR beta sequences and about 300 Gb of sequence data. Roughly 300 gigabases of sequencing data and approximately 80 million unique TCR sequences were included in an early release covering roughly 700 HLA-typed donors. Of the roughly 400 genotyped donors, 81% were placed in the genetic ancestry cluster associated with self-reported Caucasian donors. The study was designed to test whether signatures of past pathogen exposure could be identified by cataloging public T cell receptors. The study profiled the T cell repertoires of about 640 subjects by immunosequencing and related them to cytomegalovirus serostatus. Along with the roughly 610-subject first cohort, a separate validation cohort of more than 90 different subjects was used. To predict cytomegalovirus infection status, the study combined high-throughput TCR immunosequencing, statistical association of individual TCRs with disease status, and machine learning. To study patterns of TCR occurrence, a later analysis re-analyzed previously published TCR beta repertoires from 666 donors and added high-resolution HLA genotyping. Rather than using new phenotypic data, the later analysis identified candidate immune exposures from TCR beta sequences and from how often those sequences occurred across donors. An earlier analysis of fewer than 750 of the donors used high-throughput TCR beta sequencing to judge whether each TCR beta V gene segment behaved as functional or pseudogenic. Donor age, sex, ethnicity and CMV serostatus were collected together with the repertoire data. Genome-wide SNP genotypes for about 65% of the roughly 670 donors were used in a later genetic analysis, which treated that subset as a discovery cohort. All discovery cohort repertoires had been generated on a single sequencing platform. HLA typing covered class I and class II loci at four-digit resolution. The number of donors typed differed by locus, with 629-630 for A, B, C, DRB1 and DQB1, 522 for DQA1, some 570 for DPA1, and 450 to 480 for DPB1. Several DR-DQ haplotypes were treated as single units for association and clustering because of strong linkage in the cohort. Among roughly 400 genotyped donors of the cohort, an average of roughly 230,000 unique TCR beta nucleotide sequences was sequenced per donor, of which roughly 18% were non-productive. The research as a whole found: Cytomegalovirus status was reported to be diagnosed by the classifier with high specificity and sensitivity in both the original and validation cohorts. Correlated functional status among segregating V segments might reflect linkage disequilibrium, but an unknown experimental factor could not be ruled out. It was suggested by the authors that the approach could potentially be generalized to other disease states and immunological phenotypes. Compared with the roughly 670-donor mean, donors in an Asian-associated ancestry cluster had fewer N-insertions in productive TCRs, according to a later genetic analysis. In vitro tests confirmed that three of the cytomegalovirus-associated TCR beta chains recognize cytomegalovirus antigens. A later genetic analysis associated a missense DCLRE1C variant with V-gene and J-gene trimming of TCR beta chains, and an independent cohort replicated the association. Because counts were too low, about 15 rarely observed V segments, including chromosome 9 orphons, were left out of the earlier analysis of about 500 of the donors. In a later analysis, the rate of TCR association differed among HLA loci, with DRB1 alleles having the most associated TCRs and HLA-C alleles having the fewest. In this cohort, only TCR beta chains were sequenced, and detectable features were limited by the absence of alpha or paired-chain data. In the study, around 150 TCR beta chains were listed as associated with cytomegalovirus. At a false discovery rate of 0.05, a later analysis linked around 15,000 TCR beta sequences to specific HLA alleles. Assigning TCR associations to individual alleles was difficult when HLA alleles, especially DR and DQ, strongly co-occurred. In a later analysis, several top co-occurrence clusters were reported to appear linked to parvovirus B19, influenza, CMV and Epstein-Barr virus. A cluster of highly shared sequence variants was judged likely to represent a technical artifact of the sequencing pipeline. Most TCR sequences were seen in very few donors, while some public TCRs were found in many individuals. Sequencing depth was assumed to be roughly uniform across donors in the presence/absence analyses, though that assumption may not hold. The 87-base-pair reads could not distinguish some IMGT-functional V segments, including TRBV6-2 and TRBV6-3, so those segments were excluded. A later analysis found that HLA-associated TCR beta chains were more clonally expanded and had lower generation probabilities than equally common non-associated chains. Most CMV-associated TCR beta chains appeared to be HLA-restricted in a later analysis, and the HLA associations seemed to be driven largely by CMV exposure. An earlier analysis of approximately 500 of the donors showed that most TCR beta V segments appeared in productive rearrangements either about 87% or about 30% of the time, which broadly matched IMGT annotations. A further reported finding was that TCR beta sequences accurately predicted the HLA-A and HLA-B alleles for most subjects in the first cohort. The only immune exposure information available for the cohort was CMV serostatus. HLA typing was unavailable for some donors at each locus, so association tests used only the typed subset.

As concerns this clone: Its specific antigen is unknown. Base quality data are lacking; no much larger clone is found one base away.

The germline V gene gives CDR1 as SGHNT and CDR2 as YENEEA. Measured from the cysteine to the phenylalanine, the CDR3 is 15 residues long. Only the CDR3 portion is preserved as DNA: 45 bases, with reading frame beginning at the first base. V is reduced by 5 bases and J by 9 bases, leaving a spacing of 20 bases between them. Library method: the immunoSEQ multiplex PCR assay. For the multiplex PCR, a mixture combining 60 forward primers for TCR Vbeta segments and 13 reverse primers for TCR Jbeta segments was used. The CDR3 region of rearranged TCR beta genes was amplified from genomic DNA with a multiplex PCR assay. Amplified TCR beta libraries were sequenced as 87-base-pair reads on the Illumina HiSeq System. In the source study's methods: A later analysis counted tens of millions of unique TCR beta chains across the 500 to 850 repertoires, and some 12 million of these chains were shared by at least two donors. A nearest-neighbor algorithm error-corrected the raw reads and collapsed the reads into unique sequences, merging closely related sequences to remove PCR and sequencing errors. V, D and J gene segments were assigned by aligning CDR3 sequences to IMGT reference sequences. For a sequence to be retained, at least a six-nucleotide match to both a V gene segment and a J gene segment was required. A rearrangement counted as productive if the CDR3 had no stop codons and remained in frame with V and J, and every other rearrangement counted as non-productive. Following IMGT convention, CDR3 was defined as the stretch from the second conserved V-encoded cysteine up to the conserved J-encoded phenylalanine. The earlier analysis of approximately 590 of the donors excluded any sequence lacking an unambiguous match to a single V gene segment. In an earlier analysis of approximately 560 of the donors, a V segment was called functional when productive rearrangements were above 56.7%, and segregating when the standard deviation between donors exceeded 5%. A statistical classification framework was developed to diagnose cytomegalovirus status using the catalog of TCR beta chain sequences. In a later analysis, TCR nucleotide sequences were compared against IMGT/GENE-DB human TR gene sequences so that V and J genes could be assigned. In a later analysis, CDR3 sequences and most-parsimonious VDJ recombination scenarios were assigned using the TCRdist pipeline. In a later analysis, each TCR beta chain was defined by its CDR3 amino acid sequence together with its V-gene family, and reads without a unique V-gene family were excluded. To address suspected cross-contamination and a sequencing artifact, a later analysis removed approximately 590 highly shared, low-generation-probability nucleotide sequences. In a later analysis, a clonal expansion index for each public chain was calculated from normalized within-repertoire ranks of inferred template counts. Generation probabilities in a later analysis came from a VDJ recombination model fitted to out-of-frame rearrangements, and those results were checked against IGoR. In a later analysis, hypergeometric tests were used to score TCR-TCR, TCR-HLA and TCR-CMV co-occurrence, with a repertoire-size bias correction applied to TCR pairs. False discovery rates were estimated in a later analysis by permuting HLA or CMV assignments 20 times. In a later analysis, co-occurring TCRs were grouped using DBSCAN, and TCRdist sequence similarity was added for clustering within HLA-allele-positive subsets. Co-occurrence clustering excluded repertoires with fewer than 30,000 or more than 120,000 public chains, plus five with anomalous nucleotide sharing. In TCRdb, the immuneACCESS table is reduced to in-frame sequences with V and J assigned. These tables do not hold every clone; where another copy was compared, an unresolved V gene accounts for under half, and the others remain unexplained. The DNA gave D and trimming, while V, J and clone size come from that table. The sample table lists about 220,000 clones, roughly 82% of them with a count of one. The ten largest account for 6% of the sample.

In total, more than 500 healthy bone marrow donors made up the cohort. Cohort members were all nominally healthy when sampled, although unrecorded immune exposures were likely present. The donor tested CMV seropositive and was one of the 289 seropositive cohort members. Each donor provided a peripheral blood sample, and peripheral blood mononuclear cells were used for TCR beta sequencing. The Qiagen DNeasy Blood Extraction Kit was used to extract genomic DNA from the blood cell samples. The chain is made from TRBV11-3 and TRBJ2-1; TRBD2 might be the D gene, on 5 matching bases. The origin of this receptor is a man between 40 and 49 years old in good health and CMV-seropositive. The sample was PBMCs. This receptor has the CDR3 CASSQYPILGSEQFF. The base sequence is TGTGCCAGCAGCCAATACCCCATACTAGGGTCTGAGCAGTTCTTC.